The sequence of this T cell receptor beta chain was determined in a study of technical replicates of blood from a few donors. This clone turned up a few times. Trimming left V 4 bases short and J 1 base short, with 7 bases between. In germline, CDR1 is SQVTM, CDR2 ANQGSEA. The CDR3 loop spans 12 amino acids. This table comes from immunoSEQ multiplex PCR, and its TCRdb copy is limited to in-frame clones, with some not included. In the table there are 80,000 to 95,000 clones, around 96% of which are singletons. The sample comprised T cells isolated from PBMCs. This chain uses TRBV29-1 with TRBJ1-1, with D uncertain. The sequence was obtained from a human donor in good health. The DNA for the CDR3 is TGCAGCGTTGTAGTTACGAACACTGAAGCTTTCTTT. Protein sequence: CSVVVTNTEAFF.